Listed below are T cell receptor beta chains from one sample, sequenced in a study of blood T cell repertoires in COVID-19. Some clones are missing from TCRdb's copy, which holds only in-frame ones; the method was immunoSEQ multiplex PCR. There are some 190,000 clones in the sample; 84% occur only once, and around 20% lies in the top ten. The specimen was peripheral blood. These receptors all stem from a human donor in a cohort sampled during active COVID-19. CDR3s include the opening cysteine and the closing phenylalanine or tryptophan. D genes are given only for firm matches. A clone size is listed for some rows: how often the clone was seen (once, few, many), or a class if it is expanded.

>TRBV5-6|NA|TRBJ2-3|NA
CASSLAAVGATDTQYF
TGTGCCAGCAGCTTGGCGGCCGTGGGCGCCACAGATACGCAGTATTTT
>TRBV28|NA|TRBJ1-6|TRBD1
CASSFGTGYSYNSPLHF
TGTGCCAGCAGTTTCGGGACAGGGTACTCCTATAATTCACCCCTCCACTTT
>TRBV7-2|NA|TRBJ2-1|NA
CASSLDRFRFYNEQFF
TGTGCCAGCAGCTTAGATAGGTTCAGGTTTTACAATGAGCAGTTCTTC
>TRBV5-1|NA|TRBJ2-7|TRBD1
CASSPPGTGYREQYF
TGCGCCAGCAGCCCGCCCGGGACAGGGTACCGGGAGCAGTACTTC
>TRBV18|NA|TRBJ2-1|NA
CASSLLRGAYNEQFF
TGTGCCAGCTCACTTCTGCGGGGAGCCTACAATGAGCAGTTCTTC
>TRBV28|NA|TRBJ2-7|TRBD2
CASSLSGGSYEQYF
TGTGCCAGCAGTTTATCGGGGGGATCCTACGAGCAGTACTTC
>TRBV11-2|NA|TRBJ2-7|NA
CASSWGGSYEQYF
TGTGCCAGCAGCTGGGGCGGTTCCTACGAGCAGTACTTC
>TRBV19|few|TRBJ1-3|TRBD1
CASNRPGQGSSGNTIYF
TGTGCCAGTAACCGACCGGGACAGGGGTCTTCTGGAAACACCATATATTTT
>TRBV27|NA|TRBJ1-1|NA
CASSSIGERAFF
TGTGCCAGCAGTTCCATCGGGGAGCGAGCTTTCTTT
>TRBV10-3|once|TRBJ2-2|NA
CAISPTLSSPGELFF
TGTGCCATCAGTCCCACCCTGTCTAGCCCCGGGGAGCTGTTTTTT
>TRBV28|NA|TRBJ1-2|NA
CASSQPLPGGYTF
TGTGCCAGCTCACAGCCACTCCCGGGAGGCTACACCTTC
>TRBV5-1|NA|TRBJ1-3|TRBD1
CASSAGTGGDGNTIYF
TGCGCCAGCAGCGCCGGGACAGGGGGAGATGGAAACACCATATATTTT
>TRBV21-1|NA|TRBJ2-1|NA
CASSTTNGGRAIDEQFF
TGTGCCAGCAGCACGACAAACGGCGGGAGGGCCATTGATGAGCAGTTCTTC
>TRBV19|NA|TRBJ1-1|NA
CASSIGQTNGEAFF
TGTGCCAGTAGTATCGGACAGACCAACGGGGAAGCTTTCTTT
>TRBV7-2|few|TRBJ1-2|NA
CASSLSQQVYGYTF
TGTGCCAGCAGCTTATCCCAACAGGTTTATGGCTACACCTTC
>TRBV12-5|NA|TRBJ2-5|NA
CASGLGGQWETQYF
TGTGCTAGTGGTTTGGGGGGGCAGTGGGAGACCCAGTACTTC
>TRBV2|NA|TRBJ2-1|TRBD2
CASVAREPGNEQFF
TGTGCCAGCGTCGCGCGGGAGCCGGGAAATGAGCAGTTCTTC
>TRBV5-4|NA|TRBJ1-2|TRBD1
CASSYRDRGYGYTF
TGTGCCAGCAGTTACCGGGACAGGGGGTATGGCTACACCTTC
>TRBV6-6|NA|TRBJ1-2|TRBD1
CASNQRGQNYGYGYTF
TGTGCCAGCAATCAGAGGGGGCAAAACTACGGCTATGGCTACACCTTC
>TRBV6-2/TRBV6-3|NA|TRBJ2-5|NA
CASSVGKQETQYF
TGTGCCAGCAGCGTCGGGAAACAAGAGACCCAGTACTTC
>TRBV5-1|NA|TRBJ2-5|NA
CASKESGYGQETQYF
TGCGCCAGCAAAGAGTCAGGATATGGTCAAGAGACCCAGTACTTC
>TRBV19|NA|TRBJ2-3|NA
CASRDGWGTDTQYF
TGTGCCAGTAGAGACGGGTGGGGCACAGATACGCAGTATTTT
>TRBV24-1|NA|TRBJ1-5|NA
CATSDAGRYNQPQHF
TGTGCCACCAGTGACGCGGGACGGTACAATCAGCCCCAGCATTTT
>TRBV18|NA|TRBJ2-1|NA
CASSPYGQPSRSNEQFF
TGTGCCAGCTCACCCTACGGACAGCCCTCCCGCTCCAATGAGCAGTTCTTC
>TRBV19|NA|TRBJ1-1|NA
CASSIASLNTEAFF
TGTGCCAGTAGTATCGCCAGTTTGAACACTGAAGCTTTCTTT
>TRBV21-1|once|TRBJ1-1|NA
CASSKAGPPRQGTDTEAFF
TGTGCCAGCAGCAAAGCTGGCCCACCACGACAGGGAACGGACACTGAAGCTTTCTTT
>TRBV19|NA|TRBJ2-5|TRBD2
CASGTSTAIETQYF
TGTGCCAGTGGGACTAGCACAGCGATAGAGACCCAGTACTTC
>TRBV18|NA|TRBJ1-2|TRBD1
CASSPLGLGTGTFNYGYTF
TGTGCCAGCTCACCTCTAGGGCTCGGGACAGGGACCTTTAACTATGGCTACACCTTC